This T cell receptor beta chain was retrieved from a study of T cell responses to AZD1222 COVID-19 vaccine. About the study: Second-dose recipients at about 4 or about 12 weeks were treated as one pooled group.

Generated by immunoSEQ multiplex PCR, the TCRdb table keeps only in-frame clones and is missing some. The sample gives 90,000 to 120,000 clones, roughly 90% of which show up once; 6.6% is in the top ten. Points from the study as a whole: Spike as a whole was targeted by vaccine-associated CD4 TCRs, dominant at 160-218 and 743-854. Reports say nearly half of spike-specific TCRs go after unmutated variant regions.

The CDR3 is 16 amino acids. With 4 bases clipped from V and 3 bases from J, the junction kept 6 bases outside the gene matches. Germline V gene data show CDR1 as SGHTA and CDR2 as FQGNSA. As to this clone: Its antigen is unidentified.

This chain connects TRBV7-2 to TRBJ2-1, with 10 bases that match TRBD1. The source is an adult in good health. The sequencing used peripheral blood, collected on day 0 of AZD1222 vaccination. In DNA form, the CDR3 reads TGTGCCAGCAGCTCCGGGACAGGGGAACGCTACAATGAGCAGTTCTTC. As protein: CASSSGTGERYNEQFF.